Listed below are T cell receptor beta chains from one sample, sequenced in a study of shared clonotypes between healthy human individuals. TCRdb's table, derived via immunoSEQ multiplex PCR, lists solely in-frame clones and lacks some. Of millions of clones in the sample, 85% to 95% were seen once. Material for sequencing was naive CD8+ T cells sorted from blood. The origin of the receptors is a man younger than 30 in good health. The CDR3 runs from the conserved cysteine through the conserved F or W. The order of the fields is clone size, D gene, V gene, J gene, CDR3 protein, CDR3 DNA. A D gene is named only where the DNA matches it firmly. Size is stated for part of the rows, as once, few or many counts, or as a class when the clone is expanded.

>.|TRBD2|TRBV29-1|TRBJ2-7
CSVALAGVEQYF
TGCAGCGTTGCTCTAGCGGGAGTCGAGCAGTACTTC
>.|.|TRBV9|TRBJ2-5
CASSVGRQETQYF
TGTGCCAGCAGCGTGGGCAGGCAAGAGACCCAGTACTTC
>.|.|TRBV6-5|TRBJ1-4
CASKGVAQGNEKLFF
TGTGCCAGCAAAGGCGTGGCTCAGGGGAATGAAAAACTGTTTTTT
>few|.|TRBV5-1|TRBJ2-5
CASSFSETQYF
TGCGCCAGCAGCTTCTCAGAGACCCAGTACTTC
>.|.|TRBV27|TRBJ2-7
CASSLSRRDGSYEQYF
TGTGCCAGCAGTTTATCGAGGCGGGACGGATCCTACGAGCAGTACTTC
>.|.|TRBV10-2|TRBJ2-5
CASSERRDLQETQYF
TGCGCCAGCAGTGAGAGAAGGGACTTACAAGAGACCCAGTACTTC
>.|.|TRBV10-2|TRBJ1-3
CASIDFSGNTIYF
TGCGCCAGCATTGATTTCTCTGGAAACACCATATATTTT
>.|TRBD2|TRBV28|TRBJ2-1
CASSLAGDYNEQFF
TGTGCCAGCAGTTTAGCGGGGGACTACAATGAGCAGTTCTTC
>.|.|TRBV28|TRBJ1-3
CASSLDSVGNTTYF
TGTGCCAGCAGTCTGGACAGTGTGGGAAACACCACATATTTT
>.|.|TRBV28|TRBJ1-2
CASSLERAVGYTF
TGTGCCAGCAGTTTGGAACGGGCTGTGGGGTACACCTTC
>.|.|TRBV9|TRBJ2-5
CASSVGAYQETQYF
TGTGCCAGCAGCGTGGGGGCGTACCAAGAGACCCAGTACTTC
>.|TRBD2|TRBV4-3|TRBJ2-1
CASSHKGLAGASYNEQFF
TGCGCCAGCAGCCACAAGGGTCTAGCGGGAGCTTCCTACAATGAGCAGTTCTTC
>.|.|TRBV10-1|TRBJ2-2
CASRGTNTGELFF
TGCGCCAGCAGAGGCACGAACACCGGGGAGCTGTTTTTT
>.|TRBD1|TRBV7-9|TRBJ2-7
CASSSPGQTYEQYF
TGTGCCAGCAGCTCCCCGGGACAGACCTACGAGCAGTACTTC
>once|.|TRBV10-1|TRBJ2-1
CASSELRGGEQFF
TGCGCCAGCAGTGAGCTACGGGGTGGTGAGCAGTTCTTC
>few|.|TRBV5-1|TRBJ1-3
CASSNADNSGNTIYF
TGCGCCAGCAGCAACGCGGACAACTCTGGAAACACCATATATTTT
>.|.|TRBV6-5|TRBJ2-1
CASSYYSGPSHNEQFF
TGTGCCAGCAGTTACTATTCCGGGCCGAGCCACAATGAGCAGTTCTTC
>.|TRBD2|TRBV9|TRBJ2-1
CASSVDDWGPSSSGGSYNEQFF
TGTGCCAGCAGCGTAGATGACTGGGGGCCGTCTTCTAGCGGGGGATCCTACAATGAGCAGTTCTTC
>.|.|TRBV6-1|TRBJ1-5
CASSEFTGRQGQPQHF
TGTGCCAGCAGTGAATTCACAGGGCGCCAGGGACAGCCCCAGCATTTT
>once|.|TRBV4-1|TRBJ2-4
CASSQVASAKNIQYF
TGCGCCAGCAGCCAAGTGGCCTCAGCCAAAAACATTCAGTACTTC
>.|TRBD1|TRBV11-2|TRBJ1-1
CASSLGARQGMDTEAFF
TGTGCCAGCAGCTTAGGTGCCAGACAGGGGATGGACACTGAAGCTTTCTTT
>.|.|TRBV7-2|TRBJ2-7
CASSLVTPASSYEQYF
TGTGCCAGCAGCTTAGTTACCCCAGCAAGCTCCTACGAGCAGTACTTC
>.|.|TRBV4-3|TRBJ2-1
CASSQDGGSSYNEQFF
TGCGCCAGCAGCCAAGACGGAGGGAGCTCCTACAATGAGCAGTTCTTC
>once|.|TRBV2|TRBJ2-1
CASSDTSIVEQFF
TGTGCCAGCAGTGATACCTCGATAGTTGAGCAGTTCTTC
>.|TRBD1|TRBV2|TRBJ2-5
CASSSDRGAQETQYF
TGTGCCAGCAGTTCGGACAGGGGAGCCCAAGAGACCCAGTACTTC
>.|.|TRBV27|TRBJ2-5
CASRGGETQYF
TGTGCCAGCAGGGGTGGGGAGACCCAGTACTTC
>.|TRBD1|TRBV5-1|TRBJ2-1
CASSPVGTGEFF
TGCGCCAGCAGCCCGGTAGGGACAGGGGAGTTCTTC
>.|.|TRBV1|TRBJ2-7
CTSSPGVMDREYYEQYF
TGCACCAGCAGCCCCGGTGTTATGGACAGAGAATACTACGAGCAGTACTTC
>.|TRBD2|TRBV5-4|TRBJ2-7
CASSPAGNPYEQYF
TGTGCCAGCAGCCCAGCGGGGAACCCCTACGAGCAGTACTTC
>.|TRBD2|TRBV12-5|TRBJ2-1
CASALLAGGSNEQFF
TGTGCTAGTGCCCTACTAGCGGGAGGAAGCAATGAGCAGTTCTTC
>.|TRBD1|TRBV6-6|TRBJ1-3
CASSYSQGAANTIYF
TGTGCCAGCAGTTACTCTCAGGGGGCGGCAAACACCATATATTTT
>.|.|TRBV2|TRBJ2-7
CASSEGQIYEQYF
TGTGCCAGCAGTGAAGGACAGATATACGAGCAGTACTTC
>.|TRBD1|TRBV2|TRBJ2-2
CASSPYRGGELFF
TGTGCCAGCAGTCCTTACAGGGGCGGGGAGCTGTTTTTT
>.|.|TRBV9|TRBJ1-3
CASSVPSEDTIYF
TGTGCCAGCAGCGTCCCTAGCGAAGACACCATATATTTT
>.|.|TRBV27|TRBJ1-2
CASSFGANYGYTF
TGTGCCAGCAGTTTCGGGGCTAACTATGGCTACACCTTC
>.|TRBD2|TRBV4-3|TRBJ2-7
CASSQEEGEGYEQYF
TGCGCCAGCAGCCAAGAGGAAGGGGAGGGGTACGAGCAGTACTTC
>.|TRBD1|TRBV11-1|TRBJ2-7
CASSLHPRDRVHEQYF
TGTGCCAGCAGCCTTCATCCAAGGGACAGGGTCCACGAGCAGTACTTC
>.|TRBD2|TRBV7-8|TRBJ2-2
CASSVNAGLLSSNTGELFF
TGTGCCAGCAGCGTAAACGCGGGACTACTGTCTTCGAACACCGGGGAGCTGTTTTTT
>.|TRBD2|TRBV11-2|TRBJ2-3
CASSSTLAGDTQYF
TGTGCCAGCAGCTCCACCCTAGCGGGAGATACGCAGTATTTT
>.|.|TRBV14|TRBJ2-1
CASSQALGSPNEQFF
TGTGCCAGCAGCCAAGCCCTTGGTAGCCCCAATGAGCAGTTCTTC
>.|.|TRBV5-4|TRBJ2-1
CASSLEGPIYNEQFF
TGTGCCAGCAGCTTGGAAGGCCCAATTTACAATGAGCAGTTCTTC
>.|TRBD1|TRBV5-1|TRBJ2-7
CASSSEQGVDHEQYF
TGCGCCAGCAGCTCCGAACAGGGGGTTGATCACGAGCAGTACTTC
>once|.|TRBV29-1|TRBJ1-2
CSVMGPNYGYTF
TGCAGCGTCATGGGACCGAACTATGGCTACACCTTC
>.|TRBD2|TRBV28|TRBJ2-5
CASSFSGGALETQYF
TGTGCCAGCAGTTTCAGCGGGGGGGCCTTGGAGACCCAGTACTTC
>.|.|TRBV27|TRBJ1-1
CASSPEIRTEAFF
TGTGCCAGCAGTCCGGAGATCCGGACGGAAGCTTTCTTT
>.|TRBD2|TRBV7-9|TRBJ2-3
CASSLQLAGDTQYF
TGTGCCAGCAGCTTACAACTAGCGGGAGATACGCAGTATTTT
>.|.|TRBV6-5|TRBJ1-4
CASSYSTGGTGEKLFF
TGTGCCAGCAGTTACTCGACTGGGGGTACGGGTGAAAAACTGTTTTTT
>.|TRBD1|TRBV4-3|TRBJ1-4
CASSQHLQGEGTNEKLFF
TGCGCCAGCAGCCAACACTTACAGGGGGAAGGCACTAATGAAAAACTGTTTTTT
>.|.|TRBV5-8|TRBJ2-3
CASSLNGGPLDTDTQYF
TGTGCCAGCAGCTTAAATGGGGGACCGCTCGATACAGATACGCAGTATTTT
>.|.|TRBV14|TRBJ2-7
CASSQDMGEQYF
TGTGCCAGCAGCCAAGATATGGGGGAGCAGTACTTC
>.|.|TRBV11-2|TRBJ1-1
CASSFWVSENTEAFF
TGTGCCAGCAGCTTCTGGGTAAGCGAGAACACTGAAGCTTTCTTT
>.|.|TRBV9|TRBJ2-3
CASTLQDYYTDTQYF
TGTGCCAGCACCCTCCAGGACTACTACACAGATACGCAGTATTTT
>.|.|TRBV7-6|TRBJ1-2
CASSLAGSANYGYTF
TGTGCCAGCAGCTTAGCCGGCTCAGCTAACTATGGCTACACCTTC
>.|.|TRBV28|TRBJ2-7
CASSTPGEAVNEQYF
TGTGCCAGCAGCACTCCCGGGGAGGCTGTCAACGAGCAGTACTTC
>.|TRBD1|TRBV11-1|TRBJ2-7
CASSLRFGTGAYEQYF
TGTGCCAGCAGCTTACGGTTCGGGACAGGAGCCTACGAGCAGTACTTC
>.|TRBD1|TRBV11-2|TRBJ1-2
CASSQGTVRYGYTF
TGTGCCAGCAGCCAGGGGACAGTTCGGTATGGCTACACCTTC
>.|.|TRBV28|TRBJ2-1
CASSFPANEQFF
TGTGCCAGCAGTTTTCCCGCCAATGAGCAGTTCTTC
>.|TRBD1|TRBV9|TRBJ2-7
CASSVPHSRTGFYEQYF
TGTGCCAGCAGCGTACCCCACTCCCGGACAGGCTTTTACGAGCAGTACTTC
>.|.|TRBV5-6|TRBJ2-7
CASSWPDSINEQYF
TGTGCCAGCAGCTGGCCGGACAGCATCAACGAGCAGTACTTC